This TCR beta chain was documented in a study of T cells expressing NK-cell markers. The wider study: The authors derived TCR beta repertoires from sorted CD3+CD56+NKG2C+, CD3+CD56+NKG2C- and CD3+CD56-NKG2C+ T cells. Seropositivity for HCMV was found in seven of the eight sequenced donors, with one seronegative.

This CDR3 region has 15 residues. Germline CDR1 reads MNHEY; CDR2 reads SMNVEV (reference sequence). Template switching by 5'RACE with UMIs generated the TCR beta cDNA. TCRdb reprocessed the 5' RACE reads and reports one entry per CDR3 protein, with no DNA. Its table lists about 390,000 distinct CDR3 sequences. The source is a woman aged 45-65 years in good health. The sequencing input was blood T cells: a sorted CD56 or NKG2C T cell subset, CD4+ or CD8+ T cells, or bulk PBMC T cells (not recorded which). This chain uses TRBV27 with TRBJ1-4; the D call from TCRdb, TRBD1, cannot be confirmed without DNA. CDR3 sequence reads: CASSTTGDANEKLFF.